Following are 23 T cell receptor beta chains from one sample sequenced in a study of tissue T cells after allogeneic stem cell transplantation. The time point here: mouse harvest day 14 after allogeneic transplant. The graft held 10^6 splenic CD5+ T cells and 10^7 T-cell-depleted bone marrow cells. TCRdb keeps only in-frame clones here, not all; method: immunoSEQ multiplex PCR. Of about 2,900 clones in the sample, roughly 44% were seen once. The source material was gut tissue. The receptor source for this set is a female BALB/c mouse given C57BL/6 T cells with graft-versus-host disease after an allogeneic hematopoietic cell transplant.

This clone occurred a few times. Each gene name is a mouse one. From the germline J gene comes the end of the CDR3, since the read stops 1 residue before it. The rearrangement joins TRBV26 to TRBJ2-5; TRBD1 agrees at 7 bases. This CDR3 region has 13 residues. V gave up 6 bases and J gave up 2 bases; unmatched junction bases: 2. The germline V gene encodes CDR1 KGHPV and CDR2 FQNQEV (reference sequence). The part of the CDR3 DNA that was read is TGTGCCAGCAGCCGACAGGGCCAAGACACCCAGTAC. Its translation is CASSRQGQDTQY. The CDR3, in full, reads CASSRQGQDTQYF.

This clone was found a few times. Genes and germline are mouse. The DNA read from the CDR3 is TGTGCCAGCAGCCCACAGGGACCTGGAAATACGCTCTAT. Its translation: CASSPQGPGNTLY. The complete CDR3 sequence is CASSPQGPGNTLYF. The chain employs TRBV3 and TRBJ1-3, with D possibly matching TRBD1 (6 bases). The read is 1 residue too short to cover the CDR3 end, so that end is filled in from the germline J gene. Looked up from germline, CDR1 is SNHLY and CDR2 is FYNGKV (reference sequence). The CDR3 is 14 residues long. V was cut by 5 bases and J by 2 bases, with 10 bases left in between.

In the case of this clone: Here the gene names and germline are mouse. The CDR3 is cut off 1 residue early in the read; its end comes from the germline J gene. The J gene is TRBJ1-1, the V gene TRBV13-3; D gene uncertain. In germline, CDR1 is NNHDY, CDR2 SYVADS. The CDR3 contains 13 residues. Trimming removed 2 bases at V and 1 base at J, with 6 bases between. Incomplete CDR3 DNA: TGTGCCAGCAGTGAGGGGAGGAACACAGAAGTCTTC. Encoded protein: CASSEGRNTEVF. The CDR3 reads in full as CASSEGRNTEVFF.

This clone was seen more than once but under ten times. The gene names here belong to mouse. The CDR3 end falls 1 residue outside the read, so it is completed with the germline J gene. The gene calls are TRBV31 and TRBJ1-3, with 11 bases fitting TRBD1. The V and J ends lost 1 base and 0 bases, in that order; junction bases with no gene match: 5. The CDR3 is made up of 17 amino acids. Germline CDR1 reads GKSSPN; CDR2 reads SITVG. CDR3 region: CAWSRGDRGFSGNTLYF. Partial CDR3 DNA: TGTGCCTGGAGTCGGGGGGACAGGGGGTTTTCTGGAAATACGCTCTAT.

With respect to this clone: The gene names here belong to mouse. Sequencing ends 1 residue short of the CDR3 end; the germline J gene provides the rest. The V gene is TRBV23, the J gene TRBJ2-5; the table calls TRBD2, which could not be checked here. Germline CDR1 KGHTA, CDR2 FQNQQP. The CDR3 has 14 residues. This CDR3 reads CSSSRTGGQDTQYF. The covered CDR3 bases are TGCTCCAGCAGTCGGACTGGGGGTCAAGACACCCAGTAC.

This clone was seen a handful of times. Any gene name here is a mouse gene name. The observed sequence ends 1 residue before the CDR3 terminus, with the missing tail filled in from the germline J gene. V gene TRBV1 combines with J gene TRBJ1-4, with 12 bases lining up with TRBD1. The germline V gene encodes CDR1 NSQYPW and CDR2 LRSPGD (reference sequence). With 3 bases clipped from V and 3 bases from J, the junction kept 5 bases outside the gene matches. The CDR3 totals 17 residues. CDR3 DNA (partial): TGCACCTGCAGTGCCAGGGACAGGGGGCGACCCAACGAAAGATTATTT. This sequence encodes CTCSARDRGRPNERLF. The CDR3 in its entirety is CTCSARDRGRPNERLFF.

This clone was counted a few times. The germline and genes are mouse ones. The sequenced fragment ends 1 residue before the CDR3 boundary, so the rest is inferred from the germline J gene. The chain couples TRBV23 to TRBJ1-1. Germline loops: CDR1 KGHTA, CDR2 FQNQQP. This CDR3 is 12 amino acids long. The sequenced CDR3 bases are TGCTCCAGCAGTCAAACCGGGAGAGAAGTCTTC. It is translated as CSSSQTGREVF. The full CDR3 reads CSSSQTGREVFF.

This clone was counted only a few times. Gene and germline names: mouse. Coverage ceases 1 residue before the CDR3 finishes, and the germline J gene fills in the end. The chain carries TRBV26 and TRBJ2-7, with D perhaps matching TRBD1 or TRBD2 (6 bases each). CDR1 and CDR2 (germline): KGHPV, FQNQEV (reference sequence). Trimming took off 1 base at V and 5 bases at J, with 9 bases between the two ends. The CDR3 length is 13 residues. The DNA read from the CDR3 is TGTGCCAGCAGTCTGTTTAGGGGGGATGAACAGTAC. It is translated as CASSLFRGDEQY. The whole CDR3 protein reads CASSLFRGDEQYF.

A note on this clone: The genes and germline here are from mouse. The read ends 1 residue early relative to the CDR3; the germline J gene fills the gap. The rearrangement links TRBV26 to TRBJ2-4, with TRBD1 as a possible D gene (6 bases). Per germline, CDR1 KGHPV and CDR2 FQNQEV (reference sequence). The CDR3 has 14 residues. V dropped 3 bases and J dropped 5 bases, with 12 bases sitting between them. Here the CDR3 reads CASSLQTGVNTLYF. The DNA read from the CDR3 is TGTGCCAGCAGTCTCCAGACAGGAGTAAACACCTTGTAC.

Concerning this clone itself: Gene names and germline refer to mouse. The read terminates 1 residue ahead of where the CDR3 ends, so the germline J gene completes it. The chain employs TRBV3 and TRBJ2-1; 10 bases fit TRBD1. V trimming: 5 bases; J trimming: 6 bases; junction bases outside the gene matches: 1. The CDR3 sequence is 13 residues long. Germline assignment: CDR1 SNHLY and CDR2 FYNGKV (reference sequence). The CDR3 DNA, read in part, is TGTGCCAGCAGCCGGGACAGGGGTGCTGAGCAGTTC. This gives the protein CASSRDRGAEQF. The entire CDR3 sequence reads CASSRDRGAEQFF.

This clone is large by share. Gene names and germline match the mouse. The chain's CDR3 is CASSTRQGSSYEQYF. Partial CDR3 DNA: TGTGCCAGCAGTACCAGACAGGGAAGCTCCTATGAACAGTAC. The chain combines TRBV26 with TRBJ2-7; 7 bases are a match to TRBD1. The sequence runs out 1 residue before the end of the CDR3; the remainder is reconstructed from the germline J gene. With 5 bases clipped from V and 0 bases from J, the junction kept 7 bases outside the gene matches. CDR3 length: 15 amino acids. CDR1 and CDR2 (germline): KGHPV, FQNQEV (reference sequence).

Notes on this clone: Gene and germline names: mouse. The read terminates 1 residue before the CDR3 end, so the remaining end is supplied by the germline J gene. The chain has TRBV26 and TRBJ1-5, with 8 bases that match TRBD1. The CDR3 contains 13 residues. Germline V lookup: CDR1 KGHPV, CDR2 FQNQEV (reference sequence). The V segment lost 2 bases and the J segment 8 bases; nucleotides outside the gene matches: 2. The chain's CDR3 is CASSLGQGEAPLF. The DNA read from the CDR3 is TGTGCCAGCAGTCTGGGACAGGGAGAGGCTCCGCTT.

Details on this clone: The germline and genes are mouse ones. The CDR3 end falls 1 residue outside the read, so it is completed with the germline J gene. The V call is TRBV12-1, the J call TRBJ2-1; no clear D gene. The length of the CDR3 is 15 residues. In germline, CDR1 is SGHSN, CDR2 HYEKVE. V was trimmed by 1 base and J by 1 base, leaving 10 bases between them. The CDR3 sequence is CASSLRWQNYAEQFF. Incomplete CDR3 DNA: TGTGCCAGCTCTCTTCGCTGGCAAAACTATGCTGAGCAGTTC.

This clone has just a few counts. Gene names are mouse gene names. The CDR3 is cut off 1 residue early in the read; its end comes from the germline J gene. The V gene is TRBV26, the J gene TRBJ1-1, with a possible D match to TRBD1 (6 bases). The germline gives CDR1 KGHPV, CDR2 FQNQEV (reference sequence). V was clipped by 4 bases and J by 1 base, with 10 bases between them. This CDR3 has 14 amino acids. The sequenced CDR3 bases are TGTGCCAGCAGTCGAAGGGGACAAAACACAGAAGTCTTC. This gives the protein CASSRRGQNTEVF. The CDR3, in full, reads CASSRRGQNTEVFF.

This clone is medium-sized within its sample. Gene and germline names: mouse. Read data end 1 residue before the CDR3 end; the end is taken from the germline J gene. V usage is TRBV23 and J usage is TRBJ2-7; the D call of TRBD2 is as the table states it, not checked on the DNA. The CDR3 consists of 13 residues. Per germline, CDR1 KGHTA and CDR2 FQNQQP. The CDR3 spells CSSSQSMGGEQYF. The CDR3 DNA, read in part, is TGCTCCAGCAGTCAATCGATGGGGGGGGAACAGTAC.

This clone has more than one count but fewer than ten. Genes here carry mouse names. The CDR3 end lies 1 residue beyond the end of the read and is filled in from the germline J gene. The V call is TRBV26, the J call TRBJ2-7; maybe TRBD2 (7 bases). The CDR3 is made up of 13 amino acids. The V gene lost 3 bases and the J gene lost 7 bases, with 13 bases spanning the gap. Germline CDR1 reads KGHPV; CDR2 reads FQNQEV (reference sequence). The part of the CDR3 DNA that was read is TGTGCCAGCAGTCTCGTAGGGGGGCGGGAACAGTAC. This codes for CASSLVGGREQY. The whole CDR3 region reads CASSLVGGREQYF.

With regard to this clone: Here the gene names and germline are mouse. The read comes to an end 1 residue before the CDR3 does, leaving the germline J gene to fill in the end. This chain joins TRBV26 and TRBJ1-1; tentatively, D is TRBD1 (5 bases). The length of the CDR3 is 14 residues. The germline V and J ends were trimmed by 2 bases and 0 bases, with 7 bases remaining between them. Germline CDR1 is KGHPV and CDR2 is FQNQEV (reference sequence). CDR3 DNA (partial): TGTGCCAGCAGTCTGGAGACAGCAAACACAGAAGTCTTC. Residues: CASSLETANTEVF. The whole CDR3 is CASSLETANTEVFF. Looking up the rest from reference TRBV26 and TRBJ1-1 gives the full variable domain: NSKVIQTPRYLVKGQGQKAKMRCIPEKGHPVVFWYQQNKNNEFKFLINFQNQEVLQQIDMTEKRFSAECPSNSPCSLEIQSSEAGDSALYLCASSLETANTEVFFGKGTRLTVV.

In its sample, this clone is medium-sized (0.01 to 0.1%). The gene names given are mouse names. The read ends 1 residue before the CDR3 terminus; that terminus is restored from the germline J gene. The V and J genes are TRBV26 and TRBJ1-4; D remains ambiguous. Germline lookup yields CDR1 KGHPV and CDR2 FQNQEV (reference sequence). Trimming removed 4 bases from V and 4 bases from J, with 7 bases in between. The CDR3 runs 13 residues. The CDR3 loop reads CASSPNNNERLFF. CDR3 DNA (partial): TGTGCCAGCAGTCCGAACAACAACGAAAGATTATTT. Full variable domain (missing parts from reference TRBV26 and TRBJ1-4): NSKVIQTPRYLVKGQGQKAKMRCIPEKGHPVVFWYQQNKNNEFKFLINFQNQEVLQQIDMTEKRFSAECPSNSPCSLEIQSSEAGDSALYLCASSPNNNERLFFGHGTKLSVL.

Worth noting for this clone: The genes and germline here are from mouse. The read ends 1 residue shy of where the CDR3 ends; the end is completed using the germline J gene. This chain links TRBV3 with TRBJ2-2; 9 bases are shared with TRBD1. The CDR3 runs 16 residues. J was trimmed by 4 bases and V by 3 bases; bases with no gene match: 6. In germline, CDR1 is SNHLY, CDR2 FYNGKV (reference sequence). CDR3 DNA, as far as it was read: TGTGCCAGCAGCTTCACAGGGGGCGCAGGCACCGGGCAGCTCTAC. Its translation: CASSFTGGAGTGQLY. The whole CDR3 sequence reads CASSFTGGAGTGQLYF.

Regarding this clone: Mouse gene names and germline throughout. The CDR3 end is not reached by the read, which stops 1 residue before it; the germline J gene fills it in. This rearrangement joins TRBV12-1 to TRBJ2-7, with 9 nucleotides matching TRBD1. Germline V gene sequence: CDR1 SGHSN, CDR2 HYEKVE. Trimming removed 6 bases from V and 4 bases from J; junction bases left unmatched: 6. This CDR3 contains 13 residues. CDR3: CASSFGTGYEQYF. The DNA read from the CDR3 is TGTGCCAGCAGCTTTGGGACAGGGTATGAACAGTAC.

As regards this clone: Gene names and germline refer to mouse. The read falls 1 residue short of the CDR3 end, and the missing part is taken from the germline J gene. The rearrangement joins TRBV29 to TRBJ2-4; D not resolved. V lost 4 bases to trimming and J lost 5 bases, with 4 bases between them. The CDR3 contains 11 residues. Germline CDR1 is MSHET and CDR2 is SYDVDS. The CDR3 bases that were read are TGTGCTAGCAGTTCTGGAAACACCTTGTAC. This sequence encodes CASSSGNTLY. The CDR3 in full is CASSSGNTLYF.

This clone is categorized as medium-sized (0.01 to 0.1%). The genes are named according to mouse. The covered CDR3 bases are TGTGCCAGCAGTCGGGACTTCTCCTATGAACAGTAC. This gives the protein CASSRDFSYEQY. The full CDR3 sequence reads CASSRDFSYEQYF. The V gene is TRBV15, the J gene TRBJ2-7; a possible D gene is TRBD2 (6 bases). Read coverage stops 1 residue before the CDR3 terminus; the germline J gene supplies the remainder. V dropped 5 bases and J dropped 0 bases, with 8 bases sitting between them. Germline CDR1 and CDR2: SGHND and FRSKSL. The CDR3 length is 13 residues.

Turning to this clone: Gene labels here are mouse ones. Read sequence stops 1 residue before the CDR3 end, and the germline J gene provides the missing end. The chain links TRBV26 to TRBJ2-2; 11 nucleotides line up with TRBD1. Germline CDR1 reads KGHPV; CDR2 reads FQNQEV (reference sequence). The V segment lost 6 bases and the J segment 5 bases; nucleotides outside the gene matches: 5. The length of the CDR3 is 15 residues. The CDR3 DNA, read in part, is TGTGCCAGCAGACGGGACAGGGGGGGGACCGGGCAGCTCTAC. Translated, it gives CASRRDRGGTGQLY. In full, the CDR3 reads CASRRDRGGTGQLYF.